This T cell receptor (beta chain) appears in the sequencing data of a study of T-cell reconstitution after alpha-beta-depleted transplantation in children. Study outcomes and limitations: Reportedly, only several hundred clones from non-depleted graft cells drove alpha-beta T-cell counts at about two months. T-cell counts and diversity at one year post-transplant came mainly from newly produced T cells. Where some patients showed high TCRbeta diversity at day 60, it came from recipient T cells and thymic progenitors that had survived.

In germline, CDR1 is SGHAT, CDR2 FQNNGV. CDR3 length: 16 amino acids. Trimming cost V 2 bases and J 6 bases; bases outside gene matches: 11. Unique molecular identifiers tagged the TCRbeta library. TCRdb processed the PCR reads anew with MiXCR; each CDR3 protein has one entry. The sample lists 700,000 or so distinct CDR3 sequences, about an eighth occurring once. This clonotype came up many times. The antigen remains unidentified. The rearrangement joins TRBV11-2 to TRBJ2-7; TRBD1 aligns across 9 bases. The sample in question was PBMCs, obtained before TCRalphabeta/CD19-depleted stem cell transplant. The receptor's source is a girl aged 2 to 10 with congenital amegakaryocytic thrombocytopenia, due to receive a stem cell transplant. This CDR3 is CASSLKLRTGESEQYF. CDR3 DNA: TGTGCCAGCAGCTTAAAGCTGAGGACAGGGGAGAGCGAGCAGTACTTC.